Listed below are T cell receptor beta chains from one sample, sequenced in a study of blood T cell repertoires in COVID-19. Using immunoSEQ multiplex PCR, the repertoire was profiled, and TCRdb retains in-frame clones only, with some absent. Altogether hundreds of thousands of clones are present, less than 90% being singletons, with the ten largest covering just over 7%. Sequenced: peripheral blood. The receptors derive from an older woman with COVID-19, enrolled during active disease. Each CDR3 is given with its conserved first and last residue. A D gene is named only where the DNA matches it firmly. Not all rows give a size; the values are once, few, many and, for expanded clones, a class.

V: TRBV9; D: NA; J: TRBJ2-3; size: NA; length: 15; CDR3: CASSLTGTLTDTQYF; DNA: TGTGCCAGCAGCCTGACAGGGACTTTAACAGATACGCAGTATTTT
V: TRBV7-2; D: NA; J: TRBJ2-5; size: NA; length: 15; CDR3: CASSSQGDSGETQYF; DNA: TGTGCCAGCAGCTCCCAGGGGGACTCGGGTGAGACCCAGTACTTC
V: TRBV7-2; D: NA; J: TRBJ1-5; size: NA; length: 13; CDR3: CASSLGGPQPQHF; DNA: TGTGCCAGCAGCTTAGGGGGGCCTCAGCCCCAGCATTTT
V: TRBV19; D: NA; J: TRBJ1-1; size: NA; length: 16; CDR3: CASSIDVAVMNTEAFF; DNA: TGTGCCAGTAGTATAGATGTCGCAGTAATGAACACTGAAGCTTTCTTT
V: TRBV15; D: TRBD1; J: TRBJ1-2; size: NA; length: 13; CDR3: CATSPRGPDGYTF; DNA: TGTGCCACCAGCCCCAGGGGGCCGGATGGCTACACCTTC
V: TRBV7-8; D: TRBD2; J: TRBJ2-2; size: NA; length: 16; CDR3: CASSSGLAGNTGELFF; DNA: TGTGCCAGCAGCTCGGGACTAGCGGGGAACACCGGGGAGCTGTTTTTT
V: TRBV5-5; D: TRBD2; J: TRBJ2-1; size: NA; length: 17; CDR3: CASSLADGGGRDNEQFF; DNA: TGTGCCAGCAGCTTGGCCGATGGCGGGGGGCGAGACAATGAGCAGTTCTTC
V: TRBV7-9; D: NA; J: TRBJ2-7; size: few; length: 14; CDR3: CASSLAGVDYEQYF; DNA: TGTGCCAGCAGCCTTGCAGGGGTGGACTACGAGCAGTACTTC
V: TRBV20-1; D: TRBD1; J: TRBJ1-6; size: NA; length: 15; CDR3: CSASNSGQGSSPLHF; DNA: TGCAGTGCTAGTAATTCCGGACAGGGAAGTTCACCCCTCCACTTT
V: TRBV2; D: TRBD1; J: TRBJ1-5; size: NA; length: 17; CDR3: CASSVSQGTPRNQPQHF; DNA: TGTGCCAGCAGTGTCTCACAGGGGACCCCGCGCAATCAGCCCCAGCATTTT
V: TRBV7-8; D: NA; J: TRBJ1-2; size: NA; length: 13; CDR3: CASSLGGWNGYTF; DNA: TGTGCCAGCAGCTTAGGAGGGTGGAATGGCTACACCTTC
V: TRBV5-4; D: TRBD2; J: TRBJ2-3; size: once; length: 16; CDR3: CASSFSSGGSTDTQYF; DNA: TGTGCCAGCAGCTTTTCCAGCGGGGGGAGCACAGATACGCAGTATTTT
V: TRBV15; D: NA; J: TRBJ1-1; size: NA; length: 13; CDR3: CATARKAAGVAFF; DNA: TGTGCCACCGCTAGAAAGGCGGCAGGGGTGGCTTTCTTT
V: TRBV7-2; D: TRBD1; J: TRBJ1-2; size: NA; length: 14; CDR3: CASRTTGDEYGYTF; DNA: TGTGCCAGCAGGACGACAGGGGACGAGTATGGCTACACCTTC
V: TRBV6-2/TRBV6-3; D: NA; J: TRBJ2-4; size: NA; length: 13; CDR3: CASSYQGRNIQYF; DNA: TGTGCCAGCAGTTACCAGGGGAGAAACATTCAGTACTTC
V: TRBV18; D: TRBD1; J: TRBJ2-3; size: NA; length: 13; CDR3: CASSPDRAGTQYF; DNA: TGTGCCAGCTCACCAGACAGGGCGGGTACGCAGTATTTT
V: TRBV9; D: NA; J: TRBJ1-2; size: NA; length: 15; CDR3: CASSVAETPRRGYTF; DNA: TGTGCCAGCAGCGTAGCAGAGACACCGAGACGGGGCTACACCTTC
V: TRBV5-1; D: NA; J: TRBJ2-2; size: NA; length: 15; CDR3: CASSLEARNTGELFF; DNA: TGCGCCAGCAGCTTGGAAGCTAGGAACACCGGGGAGCTGTTTTTT
V: TRBV7-8; D: TRBD1; J: TRBJ2-5; size: NA; length: 16; CDR3: CASSFSGQGSQETQYF; DNA: TGTGCCAGCAGCTTTTCGGGACAGGGATCCCAAGAGACCCAGTACTTC
V: TRBV11-2; D: NA; J: TRBJ2-7; size: NA; length: 15; CDR3: CASSPSQRGFDEQYF; DNA: TGTGCCAGCAGCCCAAGTCAGAGGGGGTTCGACGAGCAGTACTTC
V: TRBV7-6; D: TRBD1; J: TRBJ2-2; size: NA; length: 13; CDR3: CASGQGLTGELFF; DNA: TGTGCCAGCGGACAGGGATTGACCGGGGAGCTGTTTTTT
V: TRBV2; D: NA; J: TRBJ1-2; size: NA; length: 15; CDR3: CASSEGGGGSYGYTF; DNA: TGTGCCAGCAGTGAAGGGGGGGGAGGCAGCTATGGCTACACCTTC
V: TRBV19; D: TRBD1; J: TRBJ1-5; size: NA; length: 16; CDR3: CASSFGTGFSNQPQHF; DNA: TGTGCCAGTAGTTTCGGGACAGGTTTTAGCAATCAGCCCCAGCATTTT
V: TRBV5-1; D: NA; J: TRBJ1-1; size: NA; length: 14; CDR3: CASSLAHSNTEAFF; DNA: TGCGCCAGCAGCTTGGCCCACTCCAACACTGAAGCTTTCTTT
V: TRBV11-2; D: NA; J: TRBJ1-2; size: NA; length: 13; CDR3: CASSGTGRDGYTF; DNA: TGTGCCAGCAGCGGTACGGGAAGGGATGGCTACACCTTC
V: TRBV11-3; D: TRBD1; J: TRBJ1-2; size: NA; length: 14; CDR3: CASSSDRDDYGYTF; DNA: TGTGCCAGCAGCTCCGACAGGGACGACTATGGCTACACCTTC
V: TRBV7-8; D: TRBD2; J: TRBJ2-2; size: NA; length: 16; CDR3: CASSLSGGTNTGELFF; DNA: TGTGCCAGCAGCTTAAGCGGGGGGACGAACACCGGGGAGCTGTTTTTT
V: TRBV7-7; D: NA; J: TRBJ2-7; size: NA; length: 13; CDR3: CASSSRRGDEQYF; DNA: TGTGCCAGCAGCTCTAGAAGGGGCGACGAGCAGTACTTC
V: TRBV2; D: NA; J: TRBJ2-1; size: NA; length: 15; CDR3: CASSGSGDPYNEQFF; DNA: TGTGCCAGCAGCGGTTCAGGGGATCCCTACAATGAGCAGTTCTTC
V: TRBV5-1; D: TRBD1; J: TRBJ2-3; size: NA; length: 16; CDR3: CASSSSRTGVTDTQYF; DNA: TGCGCCAGCAGCTCATCGCGGACAGGGGTCACAGATACGCAGTATTTT